This T cell receptor beta chain stems from a study of cytomegalovirus exposure and HLA in healthy donors. The PCR ran on 60 Vbeta and 13 Jbeta primers. Clones were sequenced by immunoSEQ multiplex PCR, and TCRdb holds only the in-frame ones, with some missing. This repertoire shows approximately 190,000 clones, about four fifths found once; its top ten account for about 3.4%. Regarding this clone: Relative to the germline gene, one junction end is altered; a read error may explain this.

The germline V gene encodes CDR1 MNHEY and CDR2 SVGAGI. The CDR3 has 13 amino acids. This clonotype was sampled from a man aged 35 to 55 in good health and CMV-seropositive. The sequencing sample was made of PBMCs. This chain joins TRBV6-5 and TRBJ2-1; 8 bases fit TRBD2. CDR3 sequence reads: CAISEGTSNEQFF. The CDR3 coding sequence is TGTGCCATCAGTGAGGGGACTAGTAATGAGCAGTTCTTC.